The entry below gives a single T cell receptor (beta chain) sequence along with its context. Its antigen is undetermined. The naive CD8 subset, CD45RO-negative cells positively selected for CCR7, excluded terminally differentiated effector memory CD45RA+ cells. At deep level, the assay was performed. The authors split each subset's genomic DNA evenly across several immunoSEQ plates. Sequencing was performed with immunoSEQ multiplex PCR; in TCRdb, only in-frame clones are kept and a portion is missing. The sample lists 2 million to 2.5 million clones; approximately 95% were seen once. Germline lookup yields CDR1 SGDLS and CDR2 YYNGEE. Trimming removed 2 bases from V and 0 bases from J, with 8 bases in between. This CDR3 contains 14 residues. The sample comes from a study of shared clonotypes between healthy human individuals. Overall study results and limits: The four-donor shared clonotypes exceeded non-shared clonotypes in generation probability, with non-shared ones scoring lower. The small donor group covered limited genetic and exposure diversity.

The source material was naive CD8+ T cells sorted from blood. The rearrangement uses TRBV9 and TRBJ1-2; D remains ambiguous. The sequence was collected from a man younger than 35 in good health. The CDR3 region has the DNA TGTGCCAGCAGCGTTAGAGAGTCTAACTATGGCTACACCTTC. Residues: CASSVRESNYGYTF.